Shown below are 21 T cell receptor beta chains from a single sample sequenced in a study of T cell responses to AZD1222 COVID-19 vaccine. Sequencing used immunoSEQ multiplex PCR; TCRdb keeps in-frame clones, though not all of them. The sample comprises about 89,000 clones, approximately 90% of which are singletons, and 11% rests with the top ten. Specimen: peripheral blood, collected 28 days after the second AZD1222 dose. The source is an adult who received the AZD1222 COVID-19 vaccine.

CDR3: CAWSPSDRGGRQPQHF. Written as DNA, the CDR3 is TGTGCCTGGAGCCCATCTGACAGGGGAGGGCGACAGCCCCAGCATTTT. The V and J genes are TRBV30 and TRBJ1-5; 8 bases align to TRBD1. Unmatched junction bases numbered 14, after V lost 3 bases and J lost 7 bases. The length of the CDR3 is 16 residues. Germline CDR1 reads GTSNPN; CDR2 reads SVGIG (reference sequence).

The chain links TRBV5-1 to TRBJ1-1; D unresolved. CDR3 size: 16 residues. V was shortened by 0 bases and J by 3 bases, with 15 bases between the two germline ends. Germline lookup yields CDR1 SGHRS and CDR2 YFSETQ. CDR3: CASSLEFPTMDTEAFF. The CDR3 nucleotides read TGCGCCAGCAGCTTGGAATTCCCAACAATGGACACTGAAGCTTTCTTT.

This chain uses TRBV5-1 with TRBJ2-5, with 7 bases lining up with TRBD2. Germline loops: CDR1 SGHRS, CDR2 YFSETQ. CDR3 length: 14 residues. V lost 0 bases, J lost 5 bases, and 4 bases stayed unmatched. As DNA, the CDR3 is TGCGCCAGCAGCTTGGAGGGCGGGGGTGAGACCCAGTACTTC. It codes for CASSLEGGGETQYF. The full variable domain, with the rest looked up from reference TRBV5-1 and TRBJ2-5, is KAGVTQTPRYLIKTRGQQVTLSCSPISGHRSVSWYQQTPGQGLQFLFEYFSETQRNKGNFPGRFSGRQFSNSRSEMNVSTLELGDSALYLCASSLEGGGETQYFGPGTRLLVL.

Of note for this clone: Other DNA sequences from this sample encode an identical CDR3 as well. The DNA for the CDR3 is TGTGCCAGCAGCTTAAGGATGAACACTGAAGCTTTCTTT. Translation: CASSLRMNTEAFF. The genes are TRBV7-3 and TRBJ1-1; the D is unclear. The ends were cut back, 1 base at V and 0 bases at J, with 3 bases in the middle. From germline, CDR1 is SGHTA and CDR2 FQGTGA. The CDR3 contains 13 residues.

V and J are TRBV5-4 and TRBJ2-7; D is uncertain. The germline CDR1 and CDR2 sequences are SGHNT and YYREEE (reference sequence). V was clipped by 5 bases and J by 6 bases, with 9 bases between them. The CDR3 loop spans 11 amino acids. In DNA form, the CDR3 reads TGTGCCAGCAGTTATTATTCCGAGCAGTACTTC. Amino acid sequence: CASSYYSEQYF.

This chain's CDR3 is CASSLYPTGVYEQYF. For the CDR3, the DNA is TGTGCCAGCAGTTTATACCCTACAGGAGTCTACGAGCAGTACTTC. The rearrangement links TRBV28 to TRBJ2-7; D possibly corresponds to TRBD1 (5 bases). Germline V gene lookup returns CDR1 MDHEN and CDR2 SYDVKM. CDR3 size: 15 residues. V shed 1 base and J shed 3 bases, with 13 bases lying between them. The full variable domain, its missing parts supplied by reference TRBV28 and TRBJ2-7, is DVKVTQSSRYLVKRTGEKVFLECVQDMDHENMFWYRQDPGLGLRLIYFSYDVKMKEKGDIPEGYSVSREKKERFSLILESASTNQTSMYLCASSLYPTGVYEQYFGPGTRLTVT.

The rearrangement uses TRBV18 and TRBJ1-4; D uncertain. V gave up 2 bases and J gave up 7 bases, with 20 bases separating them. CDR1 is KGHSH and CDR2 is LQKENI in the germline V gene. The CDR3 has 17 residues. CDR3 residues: CASSPYAPGRGGEKLFF. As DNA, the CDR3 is TGTGCCAGCTCACCATATGCCCCGGGCCGAGGAGGTGAAAAACTGTTTTTT.

The CDR3 DNA reads as TGTGCCAGCAGCACGGGAAGTCGCGGGGGTAATGAAAAACTGTTTTTT. This gives the protein CASSTGSRGGNEKLFF. This rearrangement joins TRBV7-2 to TRBJ1-4, with a tentative D call TRBD1 (5 bases). Trimming took 5 bases from V and 4 from J, leaving 17 bases between them. CDR3 length equals 16 residues. The germline V gene encodes CDR1 SGHTA and CDR2 FQGNSA.

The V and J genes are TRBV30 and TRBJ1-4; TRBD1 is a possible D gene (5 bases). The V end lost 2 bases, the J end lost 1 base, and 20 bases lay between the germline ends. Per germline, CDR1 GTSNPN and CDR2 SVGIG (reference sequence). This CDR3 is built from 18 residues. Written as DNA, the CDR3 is TGTGCCTGGAGTCCTTGGTTTGGGGGTGCGGTAACTAATGAAAAACTGTTTTTT. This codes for CAWSPWFGGAVTNEKLFF.

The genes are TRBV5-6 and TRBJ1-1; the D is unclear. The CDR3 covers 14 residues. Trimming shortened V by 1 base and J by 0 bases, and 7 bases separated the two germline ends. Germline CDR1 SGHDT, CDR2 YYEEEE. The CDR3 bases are TGTGCCAGCAGCTTGAGTCGTATGAACACTGAAGCTTTCTTT. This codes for CASSLSRMNTEAFF. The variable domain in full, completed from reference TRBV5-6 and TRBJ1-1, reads DAGVTQSPTHLIKTRGQQVTLRCSPKSGHDTVSWYQQALGQGPQFIFQYYEEEERQRGNFPDRFSGHQFPNYSSELNVNALLLGDSALYLCASSLSRMNTEAFFGQGTRLTVV.

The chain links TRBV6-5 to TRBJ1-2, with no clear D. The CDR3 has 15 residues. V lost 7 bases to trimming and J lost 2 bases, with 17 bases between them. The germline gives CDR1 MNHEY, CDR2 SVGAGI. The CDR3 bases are TGTGCCAGCAAGTTGGACCCCTCCGGGAACTATGGCTACACCTTC. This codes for CASKLDPSGNYGYTF.

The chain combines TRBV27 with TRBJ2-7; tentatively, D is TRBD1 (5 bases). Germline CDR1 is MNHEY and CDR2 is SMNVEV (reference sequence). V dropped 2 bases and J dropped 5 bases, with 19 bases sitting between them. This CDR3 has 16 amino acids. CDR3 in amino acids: CASSLGAGFYMDEQYF. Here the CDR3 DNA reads TGTGCCAGCAGTTTAGGGGCAGGATTTTATATGGACGAGCAGTACTTC.

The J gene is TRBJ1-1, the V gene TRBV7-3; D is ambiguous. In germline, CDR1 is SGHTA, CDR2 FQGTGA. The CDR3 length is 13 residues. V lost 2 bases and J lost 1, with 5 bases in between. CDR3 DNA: TGTGCCAGCAGCTTACGGGGGAACACTGAAGCTTTCTTT. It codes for CASSLRGNTEAFF.

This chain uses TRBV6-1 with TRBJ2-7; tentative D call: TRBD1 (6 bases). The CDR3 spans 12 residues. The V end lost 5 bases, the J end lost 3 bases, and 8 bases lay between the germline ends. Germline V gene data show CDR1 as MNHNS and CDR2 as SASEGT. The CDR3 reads CASSSQGYEQYF. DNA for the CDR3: TGTGCCAGCAGTTCACAGGGCTACGAGCAGTACTTC.

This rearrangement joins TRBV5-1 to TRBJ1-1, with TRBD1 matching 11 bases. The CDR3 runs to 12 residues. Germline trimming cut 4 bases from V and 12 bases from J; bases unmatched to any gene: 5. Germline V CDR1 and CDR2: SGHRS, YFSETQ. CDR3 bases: TGCGCCAGCAGCCCAGGACAGGGGGCGTCTTTCTTT. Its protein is CASSPGQGASFF. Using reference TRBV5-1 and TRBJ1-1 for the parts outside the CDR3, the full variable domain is KAGVTQTPRYLIKTRGQQVTLSCSPISGHRSVSWYQQTPGQGLQFLFEYFSETQRNKGNFPGRFSGRQFSNSRSEMNVSTLELGDSALYLCASSPGQGASFFGQGTRLTVV.

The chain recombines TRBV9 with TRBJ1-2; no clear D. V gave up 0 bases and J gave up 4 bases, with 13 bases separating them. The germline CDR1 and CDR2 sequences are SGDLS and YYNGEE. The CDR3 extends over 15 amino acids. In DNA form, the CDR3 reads TGTGCCAGCAGCGTAGCTTGGCAGCCACTCTATGGCTACACCTTC. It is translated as CASSVAWQPLYGYTF.

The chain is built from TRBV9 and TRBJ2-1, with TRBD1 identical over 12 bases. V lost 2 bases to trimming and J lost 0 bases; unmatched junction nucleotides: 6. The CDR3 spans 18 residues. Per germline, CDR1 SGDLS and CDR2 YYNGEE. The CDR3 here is CASSVGQGALSSYNEQFF. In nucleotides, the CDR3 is TGTGCCAGCAGCGTGGGACAGGGGGCCCTTAGCTCCTACAATGAGCAGTTCTTC. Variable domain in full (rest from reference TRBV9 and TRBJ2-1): DSGVTQTPKHLITATGQRVTLRCSPRSGDLSVYWYQQSLDQGLQFLIQYYNGEERAKGNILERFSAQQFPDLHSELNLSSLELGDSALYFCASSVGQGALSSYNEQFFGPGTRLTVL.

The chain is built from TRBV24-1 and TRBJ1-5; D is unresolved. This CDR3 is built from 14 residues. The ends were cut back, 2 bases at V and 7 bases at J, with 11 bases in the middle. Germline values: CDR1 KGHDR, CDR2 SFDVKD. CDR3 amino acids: CATSDSGVRQPQHF. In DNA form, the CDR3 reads TGTGCCACCAGTGATTCGGGAGTACGGCAGCCCCAGCATTTT.

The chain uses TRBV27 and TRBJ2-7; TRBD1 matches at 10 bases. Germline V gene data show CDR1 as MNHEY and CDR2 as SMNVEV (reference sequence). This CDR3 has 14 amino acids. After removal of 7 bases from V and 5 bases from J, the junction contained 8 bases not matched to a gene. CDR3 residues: CASTTRDRGNEQYF. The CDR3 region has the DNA TGTGCCAGCACTACAAGGGACAGGGGCAACGAGCAGTACTTC.

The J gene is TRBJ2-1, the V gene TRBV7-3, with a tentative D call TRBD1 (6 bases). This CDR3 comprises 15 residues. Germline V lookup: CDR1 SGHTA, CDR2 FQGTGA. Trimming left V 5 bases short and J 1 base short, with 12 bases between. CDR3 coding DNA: TGTGCCAGCAGCCCCGGGACACTGTCCTACAATGAGCAGTTCTTC. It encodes CASSPGTLSYNEQFF.

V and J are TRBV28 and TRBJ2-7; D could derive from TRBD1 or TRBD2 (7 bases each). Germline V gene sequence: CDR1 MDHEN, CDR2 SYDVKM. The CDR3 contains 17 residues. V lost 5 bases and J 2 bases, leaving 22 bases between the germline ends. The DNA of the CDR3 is TGTGCCAGCAGTACGAAAAGGGGGCGGGAGAGGACCTACGAGCAGTACTTC. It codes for CASSTKRGRERTYEQYF.